The sequence of this TCR beta chain was determined in a study of shared clonotypes between healthy human individuals. Study-level information: Samples came from two female and a few male donors aged 18 to 49.

CDR3 length: 16 residues. In germline, CDR1 is SGDLS, CDR2 YYNGEE. Trimming stripped 10 bases from V and 1 base from J, with 22 bases between. The naive CD8 fraction comprised CD45RO-negative cells positively selected for CCR7 and excluded terminally differentiated effector memory CD45RA+ cells. Donors were healthy HIV-negative adults without recently reported acute infections or vaccinations. Sequencing was at deep level. In the original processing: ImmunoSEQ supplied junction-only sequences lacking quality scores, so filtering was different. Here immunoSEQ multiplex PCR was the method, and the copy in TCRdb shows in-frame clones only, minus some. The DNA gave D and trimming, while V, J and clone size come from that table. There are around 2,000,000 clones in the sample; about 95% occur only once, and 0.9% to 1.5% lies in the top ten.

The sequenced sample was naive CD8+ T cells sorted from blood. The chain combines TRBV9 with TRBJ2-3, with D maybe TRBD1 (6 bases). This TCR was sampled from a young man in good health. The CDR3 nucleotides are TGTGCCCGATCCCACCAATACAGGGCCGGCACAGATACGCAGTATTTT. The encoded protein is CARSHQYRAGTDTQYF.